This T cell receptor beta chain was recovered during a study of regulatory T cells in long-lasting Graves disease. The study, taken as a whole, reports: Patients with persistent disease shared 2,900 or so public clonotypes, outpacing the 966 shared by new patients.

This clonotype was seen more than once but under ten times. No antigen is known for it. Specified time point: newly diagnosed GD, antithyroid drugs for less than 3 months. RNA extracted from PBMCs served as the sequencing template. Roughly 10 milliliters of peripheral blood were taken and placed in EDTA tubes. V dropped 3 bases and J dropped 4; count of bases not matched to a gene: 5. This CDR3 is 16 amino acids long. Looked up from germline, CDR1 is SEHNR and CDR2 is FQNEAQ (reference sequence). The TCR beta library used iRepertoire HTBI primers with Arm-PCR amplification of CDR3. TCRdb used MiXCR to reprocess the multiplex PCR reads, holding one entry per CDR3 protein. The sample yields roughly 500,000 distinct CDR3 sequences, 13% seen once. These data were also filed under a second study, of T cells in Graves' hyperthyroidism and ophthalmopathy. This second report adds: Using 13 V-J features, a model discriminated ophthalmopathy from stable hyperthyroidism.

The rearrangement uses TRBV7-9 and TRBJ2-1; TRBD2 matches 11 bases. The sequences come from peripheral blood mononuclear cells (PBMCs), collected at new diagnosis, from a patient treated with antithyroid drugs. This receptor was identified in a man younger than 45 with Graves disease. CDR3 DNA: TGTGCCAGCAGCTTCGGTAGCGGGGGGGGTTACAATGAGCAGTTCTTC. Translation: CASSFGSGGGYNEQFF. Full variable domain (rest looked up from reference TRBV7-9 and TRBJ2-1): DTGVSQNPRHKITKRGQNVTFRCDPISEHNRLYWYRQTLGQGPEFLTYFQNEAQLEKSRLLSDRFSAERPKGSFSTLEIQRTEQGDSAMYLCASSFGSGGGYNEQFFGPGTRLTVL.